The 22 T cell receptor beta chains in this list originate from one sample, sequenced in a study of type 1 regulatory T cells. The antigens these receptors bind are not known. TCRdb used MiXCR to reprocess the reads, holding one entry per CDR3 protein. The sample lists approximately 14,000 distinct CDR3 sequences; roughly 13% were seen once. The sequenced material came from cultured T cells, either the whole culture or a sorted T cell fraction (not recorded which). The receptors stem from a human donor in good health.

This clonotype turned up a few times. The chain employs TRBV10-3 and TRBJ2-1, with a possible D match to TRBD2 (6 bases). This CDR3 is 16 amino acids long. Trimming cost V 8 bases and J 2 bases, with 19 bases left between them. CDR1 ENHRY and CDR2 SYGVKD come from the germline V gene. CDR3 residues: CAIRGEAARTYNEQFF. CDR3 nucleotides: TGTGCCATCCGAGGGGAGGCGGCGAGAACCTACAATGAGCAGTTCTTC.

This clonotype was detected ten times or more. CDR3 residues: CASTEGSGSDTQYF. CDR3 DNA sequence: TGTGCCAGCACGGAGGGTAGCGGGTCAGATACGCAGTATTTT. The rearrangement uses TRBV28 and TRBJ2-3, with 7 bases that match TRBD2. Germline V lookup: CDR1 MDHEN, CDR2 SYDVKM. Losses at the gene ends were 7 bases for V and 4 bases for J; bases not matched to a gene: 8. The CDR3 runs 14 residues.

By share, this clonotype counts as large. The chain joins TRBV27 to TRBJ1-2; D is unclear. Trimming removed 10 bases at V and 2 bases at J, with 17 bases between. CDR1 is MNHEY and CDR2 is SMNVEV in the germline V gene (reference sequence). There are 14 residues in the CDR3. This chain's CDR3 is CANESLTANYGYTF. Written as DNA, the CDR3 is TGTGCCAACGAGTCTTTGACGGCGAACTATGGCTACACCTTC.

This clonotype occurred many times. The chain is built from TRBV11-2 and TRBJ2-2; D remains unclear. V dropped 6 bases and J dropped 6 bases, with 8 bases sitting between them. Germline V gene sequence: CDR1 SGHAT, CDR2 FQNNGV. The CDR3 is 12 amino acids. CDR3: CASSPQAGELFF. CDR3 in DNA: TGTGCCAGCAGTCCCCAGGCCGGGGAGCTGTTTTTT.

Regarding this clonotype: A much bigger clone sits one base away, suggesting this may be a read error. V usage is TRBV5-1 and J usage is TRBJ2-7; 11 positions agree with TRBD1. CDR1 is SGHRS, CDR2 YFSETQ, per germline. This CDR3 comprises 15 residues. DNA of the CDR3: TGCGCCAGCAGCTGGGGACAGGGGGATCCCTACGAGCAGCACTTC. Residues: CASSWGQGDPYEQHF.

V and J are TRBV20-1 and TRBJ2-1; unclear D gene. The ends were cut back, 5 bases at V and 4 bases at J, with 15 bases in the middle. CDR3 length equals 14 residues. CDR1 and CDR2 (germline): DFQATT, SNEGSKA (reference sequence). In DNA, the CDR3 is TGCAGTGCTCGACCTCCCGGCCTTTACAATGAGCAGTTCTTC. It specifies CSARPPGLYNEQFF.

In its sample, this clonotype was seen many times. The J gene is TRBJ2-2, the V gene TRBV12-3 or TRBV12-4; 12 positions agree with TRBD2. V gave up 6 bases and J gave up 6 bases; unmatched junction bases: 17. The CDR3 length is 19 residues. The CDR3 protein is CASSPSGGLAGGVAGELFF. CDR3 bases: TGTGCCAGCAGCCCGTCCGGAGGTCTAGCGGGAGGGGTCGCCGGGGAGCTGTTTTTT.

This clonotype was observed many times. The chain employs TRBV5-1 and TRBJ2-1, with D tentatively TRBD2 (5 bases). V was clipped by 3 bases and J by 7 bases, with 20 bases between them. The germline V gene encodes CDR1 SGHRS and CDR2 YFSETQ. CDR3 length: 16 amino acids. This chain's CDR3 is CASSWELADLGNEQFF. The CDR3 DNA follows: TGCGCCAGCAGCTGGGAGTTAGCCGACTTAGGGAATGAGCAGTTCTTC.

V and J are TRBV2 and TRBJ2-2; the D is unclear. CDR1 is SNHLY, CDR2 FYNNEI, per germline. The V end was cut by 5 bases, the J end by 2 bases, with 12 bases between. This CDR3 region has 15 residues. This CDR3 is CASSRETANTGELFF. The CDR3 DNA reads as TGTGCCAGCAGTCGTGAGACGGCAAACACCGGGGAGCTGTTTTTT.

V gene TRBV27 combines with J gene TRBJ1-1, with D hard to call. CDR1 MNHEY and CDR2 SMNVEV come from the germline V gene (reference sequence). The CDR3 runs 13 residues. The V end lost 8 bases, the J end lost 1 base, and 11 bases lay between the germline ends. The CDR3 nucleotides are TGTGCCAGCCGGCCTACAAGGAACACTGAAGCTTTCTTT. Protein: CASRPTRNTEAFF.

Judged by abundance, this clonotype is medium-sized (0.01 to 0.1%). The genes are TRBV3-1 and TRBJ2-3, with 8 positions matching TRBD2. The CDR3 totals 15 residues. Germline trimming cut 4 bases from V and 1 base from J; bases unmatched to any gene: 4. Germline loops: CDR1 LGHDT, CDR2 YNNKEL (reference sequence). The CDR3 sequence: CASSRLAGRTDTQYF. CDR3 DNA: TGTGCCAGCAGCCGGTTAGCGGGACGCACAGATACGCAGTATTTT.

This clonotype ranks as large (0.1 to 1%). The rearrangement joins TRBV5-1 to TRBJ2-3; 10 nucleotides match TRBD2. This CDR3 is 16 amino acids long. In germline, CDR1 is SGHRS, CDR2 YFSETQ. V lost 7 bases, J lost 5 bases, and 13 bases stayed unmatched. In DNA, the CDR3 is TGCGCCAGCCGAACGGGACTAGCGACTTTATTAGATACGCAGTATTTT. Translated, it gives CASRTGLATLLDTQYF.

The chain employs TRBV6-2 or TRBV6-3 and TRBJ1-5; D might be TRBD1 (5 bases). V dropped 4 bases and J dropped 4 bases, with 5 bases sitting between them. Germline assignment: CDR1 MNHEY and CDR2 SVGEGT. The CDR3 is 12 amino acids. The CDR3 protein is CASSSGNQPQHF. DNA for the CDR3: TGTGCCAGCAGTTCAGGGAATCAGCCCCAGCATTTT.

This clonotype was observed many times. J is TRBJ1-1 and V is TRBV27; 7 positions match TRBD1. Germline V gene lookup returns CDR1 MNHEY and CDR2 SMNVEV (reference sequence). The CDR3 loop spans 13 amino acids. The ends lost 6 bases at V and 5 bases at J; junction bases unmatched: 6. This CDR3 reads CASRKTGNTEAFF. The CDR3 DNA reads as TGTGCCAGCAGAAAGACAGGGAATACTGAAGCTTTCTTT.

This rearrangement joins TRBV20-1 to TRBJ1-5; D gene unclear. The CDR3 length is 13 residues. Trimming shortened V by 2 bases and J by 7 bases, and 12 bases separated the two germline ends. Germline-derived CDR1 and CDR2 are DFQATT and SNEGSKA (reference sequence). The CDR3 spells CSARPLLEQPQHF. CDR3 nucleotides: TGCAGTGCTAGACCACTATTAGAACAGCCCCAGCATTTT.

V usage is TRBV5-5 and J usage is TRBJ2-1; D is uncertain. CDR1 and CDR2 from the germline V gene are SGHKS and YYEKEE (reference sequence). Trimming shortened V by 2 bases and J by 1 base, and 7 bases separated the two germline ends. This CDR3 is 14 amino acids long. CDR3 residues: CASSFLTSYNEQFF. The CDR3 DNA reads TGTGCCAGCAGCTTCCTAACTTCCTACAATGAGCAGTTCTTC.

This sequence joins TRBV11-2 and TRBJ2-7; 7 bases are a match to TRBD1. The V segment lost 0 bases and the J segment 1 base; nucleotides outside the gene matches: 3. The CDR3 is 15 residues long. CDR1 and CDR2 (germline): SGHAT, FQNNGV. CDR3 sequence reads: CASSLEPGQSYEQYF. The DNA of the CDR3 is TGTGCCAGCAGCTTAGAGCCGGGACAGTCCTACGAGCAGTACTTC.

Sample share makes this clonotype medium-sized. V usage is TRBV3-1 and J usage is TRBJ1-5; D remains ambiguous. With 1 base removed from V and 7 bases from J, the gap between germline ends came to 8 bases. The CDR3 contains 13 residues. CDR1 LGHDT and CDR2 YNNKEL come from the germline V gene (reference sequence). The DNA for the CDR3 is TGTGCCAGCAGCCAAGGGGGAACCCAGCCCCAGCATTTT. Encoded protein: CASSQGGTQPQHF.

This clonotype was picked up many times. The chain combines TRBV19 with TRBJ2-7, with 8 bases that match TRBD2. The CDR3 is 14 amino acids. The germline CDR1 and CDR2 sequences are LNHDA and SQIVND (reference sequence). After removal of 3 bases from V and 3 bases from J, the junction contained 4 bases not matched to a gene. CDR3 residues: CASSIQRESYEQYF. The CDR3 DNA follows: TGTGCCAGTAGTATCCAGCGGGAGAGCTACGAGCAGTACTTC.

This clonotype showed up just a few times. The V gene is TRBV19, the J gene TRBJ1-1; TRBD1 might be the D (6 bases). The CDR3 runs to 14 residues. V lost 8 bases and J lost 1, with 14 bases in between. Germline CDR1 LNHDA, CDR2 SQIVND (reference sequence). DNA of the CDR3: TGTGCCAGTGGACAGTCTTTGGGGAACACTGAAGCTTTCTTT. Amino acids: CASGQSLGNTEAFF. Based on the CDR3 plus reference TRBV19 and TRBJ1-1, the full variable domain is DGGITQSPKYLFRKEGQNVTLSCEQNLNHDAMYWYRQDPGQGLRLIYYSQIVNDFQKGDIAEGYSVSREKKESFPLTVTSAQKNPTAFYLCASGQSLGNTEAFFGQGTRLTVV.

As concerns this clonotype: A much larger clone is a single base away; this may be a read error. The rearrangement links TRBV2 to TRBJ1-2, with D possibly TRBD1 on 6 matching bases. This CDR3 comprises 13 residues. V dropped 2 bases and J dropped 12 bases, with 16 bases sitting between them. Germline-derived CDR1 and CDR2 are SNHLY and FYNNEI. The CDR3 loop is CASSESGARGHTF. Written as DNA, the CDR3 is TGTGCCAGCAGTGAATCGGGGGCGAGGGGCCACACCTTC. Using reference TRBV2 and TRBJ1-2 for the parts outside the CDR3, the full variable domain is EPEVTQTPSHQVTQMGQEVILRCVPISNHLYFYWYRQILGQKVEFLVSFYNNEISEKSEIFDDQFSVERPDGSNFTLKIRSTKLEDSAMYFCASSESGARGHTFGSGTRLTVV.

This clonotype has ten or more counts. V and J are TRBV18 and TRBJ1-4, with D uncertain. V lost 2 bases, J lost 10 bases, and 11 bases lay in between. Per the germline V gene, CDR1 is KGHSH and CDR2 is LQKENI. This CDR3 region has 13 residues. CDR3 region: CASSPNRVGKLFF. For the CDR3, the DNA is TGTGCCAGCTCACCAAACAGAGTGGGAAAACTGTTTTTT. Supplemented by reference TRBV18 and TRBJ1-4, the full variable domain reads NAGVMQNPRHLVRRRGQEARLRCSPMKGHSHVYWYRQLPEEGLKFMVYLQKENIIDESGMPKERFSAEFPKEGPSILRIQQVVRGDSAAYFCASSPNRVGKLFFGSGTQLSVL.